A single T cell receptor beta chain is shown here with its context. These data come from a study of shared clonotypes between healthy human individuals. The repertoire was sequenced with immunoSEQ multiplex PCR; TCRdb's copy has only in-frame clones and lacks some. The top ten hold under 2% of the sample, which has about 2.2 million clones, about 93% seen once. V was clipped by 5 bases and J by 0 bases, with 10 bases between them. The CDR3 sequence is 15 residues long. Germline V gene sequence: CDR1 SGHVS, CDR2 FNYEAQ. CD45RO-negative cells were positively selected for CCR7, leaving out terminally differentiated effector memory CD45RA+ cells.

The specimen was naive CD8+ T cells from PBMCs. The source of this sequence is a man between 18 and 35 years old in good health. Some clones in this sample may be carry-over from other donors' samples. The V gene is TRBV7-6, the J gene TRBJ2-2; tentatively, D is TRBD2 (6 bases). CDR3 nucleotides: TGTGCCAGCAGCCTCCTAGCGTCGAACACCGGGGAGCTGTTTTTT. Residues: CASSLLASNTGELFF.